Below are 24 T cell receptor beta chains sequenced from a single sample in a study of CD8+ T cells in alopecia areata. Stated treatment: oral pan-JAK inhibitor, 5-10 mg twice daily. Once RNA had been extracted, it was reverse transcribed into cDNA to act as the sequencing template. Profiled with immunoSEQ multiplex PCR; TCRdb holds only in-frame clones, not every one. The sample yields about 210,000 clones, just over 65% seen once. Sequenced material: CD4+ T cells sorted from blood, taken between weeks 44 and 45, from a patient treated with tofacitinib. Receptors were obtained from a human donor with alopecia areata.

V and J are TRBV29-1 and TRBJ1-5, with TRBD1 matching over 8 bases. Unmatched junction bases numbered 7, after V lost 5 bases and J lost 7 bases. The germline CDR1 and CDR2 sequences are SQVTM and ANQGSEA. The CDR3 consists of 13 residues. The CDR3 sequence is CSVLDREGQPQHF. The CDR3 coding sequence is TGCAGCGTTCTGGACAGGGAGGGGCAGCCCCAGCATTTT.

The chain joins TRBV4-1 to TRBJ1-6; D gene unclear. V gave up 0 bases and J gave up 0 bases, with 15 bases separating them. The CDR3 extends over 19 amino acids. CDR1 is MGHRA and CDR2 is YSYEKL in the germline V gene. The DNA for the CDR3 is TGCGCCAGCAGCCAAGAAGTCCTCTCCTCTAGCTCCTATAATTCACCCCTCCACTTT. It is translated as CASSQEVLSSSSYNSPLHF.

The chain uses TRBV6-5 and TRBJ2-1; 8 bases match TRBD1. Germline loops: CDR1 MNHEY, CDR2 SVGAGI. With 7 bases clipped from V and 8 bases from J, the junction kept 7 bases outside the gene matches. This CDR3 comprises 13 residues. The CDR3 DNA sequence: TGTGCCAGCACCCGGACAGGGTCTGATGAGCAGTTCTTC. It encodes CASTRTGSDEQFF.

J is TRBJ2-6 and V is TRBV9; D remains unclear. The germline gives CDR1 SGDLS, CDR2 YYNGEE. Trimming cost V 4 bases and J 4 bases, with 9 bases left between them. This CDR3 has 14 amino acids. The CDR3 DNA sequence: TGTGCCAGCAGCCTTGATTCCGGGGCCAACGTCCTGACTTTC. As protein: CASSLDSGANVLTF.

The rearrangement links TRBV27 to TRBJ2-7, with unresolved D. The CDR3 covers 13 residues. Germline V gives CDR1 MNHEY, CDR2 SMNVEV (reference sequence). Trimming removed 4 bases at V and 4 bases at J, with 11 bases between. The CDR3 spells CASSSRPGYEQYF. The CDR3 bases are TGTGCCAGCAGTTCTCGTCCGGGTTACGAGCAGTACTTC.

This rearrangement joins TRBV7-9 to TRBJ1-2; D perhaps matches TRBD1 (6 bases). Trimming removed 3 bases at V and 4 bases at J, with 12 bases between. Germline lookup yields CDR1 SEHNR and CDR2 FQNEAQ (reference sequence). This CDR3 is built from 14 residues. For the CDR3, the DNA is TGTGCCAGCAGCTTCCGGGACAAGCTCTATGGCTACACCTTC. Protein: CASSFRDKLYGYTF. Full variable domain (outside the CDR3, taken from reference TRBV7-9 and TRBJ1-2): DTGVSQNPRHKITKRGQNVTFRCDPISEHNRLYWYRQTLGQGPEFLTYFQNEAQLEKSRLLSDRFSAERPKGSFSTLEIQRTEQGDSAMYLCASSFRDKLYGYTFGSGTRLTVV.

This chain uses TRBV9 with TRBJ1-1, with a weak D call TRBD1 (6 bases). Trimming pared 3 bases from V and 5 bases from J, leaving 17 bases between. Per germline, CDR1 SGDLS and CDR2 YYNGEE. This CDR3 spans 15 amino acids. The CDR3 region has the DNA TGTGCCAGCAGCGCTTACGAGGGGGGCTATACTGAAGCTTTCTTT. Translated, it gives CASSAYEGGYTEAFF.

The chain uses TRBV6-5 and TRBJ2-7, with D possibly matching TRBD1 (6 bases). Germline values: CDR1 MNHEY, CDR2 SVGAGI. Trimming pared 7 bases from V and 2 bases from J, leaving 15 bases between. There are 14 residues in the CDR3. This CDR3 is CASTSPGVPYEQYF. CDR3 nucleotide sequence: TGTGCCAGCACGTCCCCAGGGGTACCCTACGAGCAGTACTTC.

V usage is TRBV6-5 and J usage is TRBJ2-2; TRBD1 aligns across 7 bases. Per the germline V gene, CDR1 is MNHEY and CDR2 is SVGAGI. The trim removed 5 bases at V and 5 bases at J, leaving 8 bases unmatched. The CDR3 extends over 15 amino acids. This CDR3 is CASSLGQERTGELFF. CDR3 DNA: TGTGCCAGCAGTCTCGGACAGGAGAGGACCGGGGAGCTGTTTTTT.

V gene TRBV27 combines with J gene TRBJ1-5, with a possible D match to TRBD1 (5 bases). The CDR3 is made up of 14 amino acids. Germline lookup yields CDR1 MNHEY and CDR2 SMNVEV (reference sequence). Trimming pared 5 bases from V and 7 bases from J, leaving 15 bases between. The CDR3, as DNA: TGTGCCAGCAGTCCCCTGGACGGGGGGCAGCCCCAGCATTTT. Its translation: CASSPLDGGQPQHF.

This clone came up a few times. The CDR3 reads CSARPAGEAFF. DNA of the CDR3: TGCAGTGCTAGGCCGGCTGGGGAAGCTTTCTTT. The V and J genes are TRBV20-1 and TRBJ1-1; unclear D gene. This CDR3 has 11 residues. The V end was cut by 3 bases, the J end by 8 bases, with 10 bases between. Germline CDR1 DFQATT, CDR2 SNEGSKA (reference sequence).

The chain joins TRBV5-1 to TRBJ1-6, with TRBD1 matching 9 bases. Losses at the gene ends were 5 bases for V and 9 bases for J; bases not matched to a gene: 6. Germline loops: CDR1 SGHRS, CDR2 YFSETQ. This CDR3 contains 14 residues. The CDR3 reads CASSQGQGFSPLHF. CDR3 sequence (DNA): TGCGCCAGCAGTCAGGGACAGGGTTTTTCACCCCTCCACTTT. The full variable domain, with the rest looked up from reference TRBV5-1 and TRBJ1-6, is KAGVTQTPRYLIKTRGQQVTLSCSPISGHRSVSWYQQTPGQGLQFLFEYFSETQRNKGNFPGRFSGRQFSNSRSEMNVSTLELGDSALYLCASSQGQGFSPLHFGNGTRLTVT.

CDR3 loop: CASRLTRSSYEQYF. The CDR3 DNA sequence: TGTGCCAGCAGGTTAACAAGGAGCTCCTACGAGCAGTACTTC. V is TRBV7-2 and J is TRBJ2-7; D gene unclear. Germline CDR1 and CDR2: SGHTA and FQGNSA. V shed 6 bases and J shed 0 bases, with 12 bases lying between them. This CDR3 comprises 14 residues.

A few counts support this clone. The chain links TRBV10-3 to TRBJ1-4; perhaps TRBD1 as D (6 bases). The germline V and J ends were trimmed by 8 bases and 5 bases, with 12 bases remaining between them. This CDR3 has 13 residues. CDR1 and CDR2 (germline): ENHRY, SYGVKD. The CDR3 region has the DNA TGTGCCATCTCCAGGGGAAACAATGAAAAACTGTTTTTT. Translating it yields CAISRGNNEKLFF.

Remarks on this clone: Other DNA variants within this sample encode the same CDR3. The rearrangement uses TRBV30 and TRBJ2-2; D is undetermined. V lost 3 bases and J 2 bases, leaving 7 bases between the germline ends. The CDR3 is made up of 13 amino acids. Germline CDR1 and CDR2: GTSNPN and SVGIG (reference sequence). CDR3 nucleotides: TGTGCCTGGAGCCCCACCAACACCGGGGAGCTGTTTTTT. Its protein is CAWSPTNTGELFF.

This chain joins TRBV2 and TRBJ2-2, with no clear D. The CDR3 is 12 residues long. Trimming left V 5 bases short and J 5 bases short, with 6 bases between. Per the germline V gene, CDR1 is SNHLY and CDR2 is FYNNEI. The CDR3 spells CASSYTTGELFF. The CDR3 nucleotides read TGTGCCAGCAGTTATACTACCGGGGAGCTGTTTTTT.

The chain combines TRBV30 with TRBJ1-5; TRBD1 matches 12 bases. The CDR3 has 17 amino acids. The germline CDR1 and CDR2 sequences are GTSNPN and SVGIG (reference sequence). The J segment lost 0 bases and the V segment lost 6 bases, leaving 9 bases of the junction unmatched. The CDR3 spells CACRGTGGEYSNQPQHF. CDR3 DNA: TGTGCCTGCAGGGGGACAGGGGGCGAATATAGCAATCAGCCCCAGCATTTT.

This clone was seen a handful of times. The chain couples TRBV5-1 to TRBJ2-1, with D unresolved. Between the trimmed V and J ends, which lost 4 bases and 6 bases, there was a span of 23 bases. The V gene's germline CDR1 is SGHRS and CDR2 YFSETQ. The CDR3 extends over 17 amino acids. The CDR3 nucleotides are TGCGCCAGCAGCAAAATGGTGTCGACCCTGGGTATCAATGAGCAGTTCTTC. It translates to CASSKMVSTLGINEQFF.

This chain links TRBV27 with TRBJ1-1; a possible D gene is TRBD1 (5 bases). V lost 2 bases, J lost 8 bases, and 6 bases lay in between. Germline assignment: CDR1 MNHEY and CDR2 SMNVEV (reference sequence). This CDR3 is built from 11 residues. CDR3 sequence reads: CASSLGGEAFF. The CDR3 nucleotides read TGTGCCAGCAGTTTAGGGGGGGAAGCTTTCTTT.

The sample holds a few counts of this clone. This rearrangement joins TRBV7-2 to TRBJ2-7; D is unresolved. V was shortened by 2 bases and J by 2 bases, with 13 bases between the two germline ends. CDR3 length: 15 residues. The germline V gene has CDR1 SGHTA and CDR2 FQGNSA. Here the CDR3 reads CASSLYPRETYEQYF. The CDR3, as DNA: TGTGCCAGCAGCTTATACCCTAGGGAAACCTACGAGCAGTACTTC.

This clone was seen only a few times. The same CDR3 arises from other DNA sequences in this sample as well. This chain connects TRBV29-1 to TRBJ1-1; D gene ambiguous. Germline V gene lookup returns CDR1 SQVTM and CDR2 ANQGSEA. The CDR3 is made up of 11 amino acids. V lost 2 bases and J 1 base, leaving 2 bases between the germline ends. The CDR3 coding sequence is TGCAGCGTTGAACGGAACACTGAAGCTTTCTTT. Encoded protein: CSVERNTEAFF.

The chain is built from TRBV5-1 and TRBJ2-5, with D perhaps TRBD1 (6 bases). The V and J ends lost 4 bases and 5 bases respectively, with 18 bases between them. This CDR3 has 15 amino acids. Per the germline V gene, CDR1 is SGHRS and CDR2 is YFSETQ. The CDR3 DNA reads as TGCGCCAGCAGCAAAAGACAGGCCGAGGGGGAGACCCAGTACTTC. It codes for CASSKRQAEGETQYF.

The sample holds a few counts of this clone. The gene calls are TRBV29-1 and TRBJ1-2; maybe TRBD1 (6 bases). From germline, CDR1 is SQVTM and CDR2 ANQGSEA. Trimming took off 1 base at V and 3 bases at J, with 12 bases between the two ends. CDR3 length: 14 residues. The CDR3 DNA sequence: TGCAGCGTTGAAGGGGGACGGACAGACTATGGCTACACCTTC. Translating it yields CSVEGGRTDYGYTF.

This chain connects TRBV9 to TRBJ1-1; TRBD1 is a possible D gene (5 bases). The length of the CDR3 is 15 residues. CDR1 and CDR2 (germline): SGDLS, YYNGEE. Trimming took 0 bases from V and 1 from J, leaving 10 bases between them. The CDR3 DNA reads as TGTGCCAGCAGCGTAGCCCCGGACACGAACACTGAAGCTTTCTTT. Translation gives CASSVAPDTNTEAFF.